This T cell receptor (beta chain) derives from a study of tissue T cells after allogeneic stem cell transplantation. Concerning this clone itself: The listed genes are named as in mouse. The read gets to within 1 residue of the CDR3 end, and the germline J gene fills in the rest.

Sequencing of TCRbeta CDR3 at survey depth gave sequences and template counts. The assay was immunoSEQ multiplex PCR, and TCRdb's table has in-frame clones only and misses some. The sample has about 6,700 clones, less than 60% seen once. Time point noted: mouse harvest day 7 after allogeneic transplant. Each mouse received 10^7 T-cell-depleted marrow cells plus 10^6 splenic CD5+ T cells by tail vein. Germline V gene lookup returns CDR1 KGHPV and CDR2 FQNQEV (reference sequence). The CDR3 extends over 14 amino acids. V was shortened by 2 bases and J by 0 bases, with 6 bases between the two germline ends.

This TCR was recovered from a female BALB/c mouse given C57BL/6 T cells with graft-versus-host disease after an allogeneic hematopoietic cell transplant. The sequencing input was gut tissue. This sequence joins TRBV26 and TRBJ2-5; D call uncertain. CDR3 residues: CASSLDINQDTQYF. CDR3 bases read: TGTGCCAGCAGTCTGGATATTAACCAAGACACCCAGTAC.